Below, 18 T cell receptor beta chains from the same sample are listed, as sequenced in a study of T cell repertoires in cytomegalovirus infection. TCRdb independently ran MiXCR on the reads; one entry per CDR3 protein. In the table there are about 180,000 distinct CDR3 sequences, roughly 14% of which are singletons. Sequenced material: PBMCs. Every receptor here comes from a human donor in good health (CMV status not recorded). Some clones in this sample may be carry-over from other donors' samples.

This clonotype came up a few times. CDR3 loop: CASSRGQNEEAFF. The CDR3 DNA is TGCGCCAGCAGCAGGGGACAGAACGAGGAAGCTTTCTTT. This chain uses TRBV5-1 with TRBJ1-1; 7 bases agree with TRBD1. The CDR3 has 13 amino acids. J gave up 8 bases and V 4 bases, and 8 bases lay outside the gene matches. Per the germline V gene, CDR1 is SGHRS and CDR2 is YFSETQ. The full variable domain, completed using reference TRBV5-1 and TRBJ1-1, is KAGVTQTPRYLIKTRGQQVTLSCSPISGHRSVSWYQQTPGQGLQFLFEYFSETQRNKGNFPGRFSGRQFSNSRSEMNVSTLELGDSALYLCASSRGQNEEAFFGQGTRLTVV.

The sample holds many counts of this clonotype. This chain links TRBV28 with TRBJ2-1; tentatively, D is TRBD1 (5 bases). CDR1 and CDR2 from the germline V gene are MDHEN and SYDVKM. V lost 3 bases and J 9 bases, leaving 18 bases between the germline ends. The CDR3 has 15 amino acids. For the CDR3, the DNA is TGTGCCAGCAGTTTGGGTAGGGGCTTCCCCCCTGAGCAGTTCTTC. Translating it yields CASSLGRGFPPEQFF.

Note on this clonotype: Just one base apart from a much larger clone, this may be a read error. The V gene is TRBV28, the J gene TRBJ2-2; 7 nucleotides line up with TRBD2. CDR1 and CDR2 from the germline V gene are MDHEN and SYDVKM. With V trimmed by 11 bases and J by 3 bases, 21 bases remained unmatched. The CDR3 runs 18 residues. The CDR3 coding sequence is TGTGCCTCAACCTATACCTTGGCGCGGGAGTGGTACACCGGGGAGCTGTTTTTT. This gives the protein CASTYTLAREWYTGELFF.

In this sample, this clonotype turned up a few times. V usage is TRBV7-9 and J usage is TRBJ1-1; D gene unclear. Per the germline V gene, CDR1 is SEHNR and CDR2 is FQNEAQ (reference sequence). This CDR3 is 13 amino acids long. The V end lost 2 bases, the J end lost 5 bases, and 9 bases lay between the germline ends. The CDR3 DNA follows: TGTGCCAGCAGCTTATTGAGGACGACTGAAGCTTTCTTT. Translation gives CASSLLRTTEAFF. Looking up the rest from reference TRBV7-9 and TRBJ1-1 gives the full variable domain: DTGVSQNPRHKITKRGQNVTFRCDPISEHNRLYWYRQTLGQGPEFLTYFQNEAQLEKSRLLSDRFSAERPKGSFSTLEIQRTEQGDSAMYLCASSLLRTTEAFFGQGTRLTVV.

This clonotype was seen many times. The V call is TRBV7-9, the J call TRBJ2-5; unclear D gene. CDR3 length: 15 residues. V shed 7 bases and J shed 0 bases, with 15 bases lying between them. Germline V gene data show CDR1 as SEHNR and CDR2 as FQNEAQ (reference sequence). CDR3 DNA: TGTGCCAGCATCCAACAATCGGCTTACCAAGAGACCCAGTACTTC. This sequence encodes CASIQQSAYQETQYF.

The rearrangement uses TRBV24-1 and TRBJ1-1; D not resolved. This CDR3 is built from 12 residues. V lost 2 bases, J lost 4 bases, and 4 bases lay in between. The germline V gene encodes CDR1 KGHDR and CDR2 SFDVKD. CDR3 residues: CATSDWTTEAFF. CDR3 in DNA: TGTGCCACCAGTGATTGGACCACTGAAGCTTTCTTT.

In this sample, this clonotype turned up many times. The V and J genes are TRBV28 and TRBJ1-5; D possibly corresponds to TRBD1 (5 bases). The length of the CDR3 is 14 residues. V was trimmed by 5 bases and J by 3 bases, leaving 11 bases between them. Germline V gene data show CDR1 as MDHEN and CDR2 as SYDVKM. CDR3 region: CASSPGLSNQPQHF. As DNA, the CDR3 is TGTGCCAGCAGTCCAGGGTTATCCAATCAGCCCCAGCATTTT.

This rearrangement joins TRBV5-1 to TRBJ2-1; possible D gene TRBD1, 7 bases. The germline V gene encodes CDR1 SGHRS and CDR2 YFSETQ. V was shortened by 4 bases and J by 2 bases, with 16 bases between the two germline ends. The CDR3 extends over 16 amino acids. CDR3 sequence (DNA): TGCGCCAGCAGCCGCGGGGACAGCAGCGCCTACAATGAGCAGTTCTTC. This gives the protein CASSRGDSSAYNEQFF.

The sample holds a few counts of this clonotype. The chain combines TRBV29-1 with TRBJ1-4; weak D call: TRBD1 (6 bases). V lost 3 bases and J 8 bases, leaving 19 bases between the germline ends. CDR3 length: 15 residues. CDR1 is SQVTM, CDR2 ANQGSEA, per germline. The CDR3 DNA reads as TGCAGCGTTGACCTGAAGGGGGACACTGCGGAAAAACTGTTTTTT. It yields the protein CSVDLKGDTAEKLFF.

This clonotype appeared many times. The chain's CDR3 is CSARDKGQPYEQYF. In DNA, the CDR3 is TGCAGTGCTAGAGATAAGGGACAGCCCTACGAGCAGTACTTC. The V gene is TRBV20-1, the J gene TRBJ2-7; 7 nucleotides line up with TRBD1. Germline assignment: CDR1 DFQATT and CDR2 SNEGSKA (reference sequence). Trimming at V came to 0 bases and at J to 2 bases, leaving 4 bases not matched to a gene. The CDR3 runs 14 residues.

This clonotype was detected many times. The V call is TRBV29-1, the J call TRBJ1-2, with a tentative D call TRBD1 (5 bases). Trimming removed 6 bases at V and 8 bases at J, with 16 bases between. The germline V gene encodes CDR1 SQVTM and CDR2 ANQGSEA. The CDR3 loop spans 12 amino acids. The CDR3 DNA sequence: TGCAGCGTCCTAACTTGGGACTTCGGCTACACCTTC. Translated: CSVLTWDFGYTF.

V is TRBV9 and J is TRBJ1-1, with 10 nucleotides matching TRBD1. CDR1 and CDR2 (germline): SGDLS, YYNGEE. After removal of 0 bases from V and 3 bases from J, the junction contained 2 bases not matched to a gene. The CDR3 consists of 15 residues. The DNA of the CDR3 is TGTGCCAGCAGCGTAGGAGACAGGGGGCACACTGAAGCTTTCTTT. This encodes CASSVGDRGHTEAFF.

V and J are TRBV7-2 and TRBJ2-3; D unresolved. CDR1 and CDR2 from the germline V gene are SGHTA and FQGNSA. V lost 5 bases and J lost 8, with 14 bases in between. The CDR3 consists of 13 residues. The CDR3, as DNA: TGTGCCAGCAGCCCGCAACGTGGAGTTACGCAGTATTTT. It codes for CASSPQRGVTQYF.

This clonotype was picked up many times. The DNA of the CDR3 is TGCAGCGTTCGGGACAGGGGTCGAAGTAGGAATAACACTGAAGCTTTCTTT. This codes for CSVRDRGRSRNNTEAFF. V gene TRBV29-1 combines with J gene TRBJ1-1; 10 bases are shared with TRBD1. CDR3 size: 17 residues. The V gene end was trimmed by 5 bases and the J gene end by 2 bases; junction bases not matched to a gene: 14. Germline CDR1 is SQVTM and CDR2 is ANQGSEA.

This clonotype was picked up a small number of times. The chain employs TRBV29-1 and TRBJ1-5; TRBD1 might be the D (5 bases). Trimming removed 5 bases at V and 6 bases at J, with 14 bases between. The CDR3 is 13 residues long. The germline V gene has CDR1 SQVTM and CDR2 ANQGSEA. CDR3 sequence: CSVSQGGAQPQHF. The CDR3 DNA is TGCAGCGTTTCCCAGGGAGGGGCTCAGCCCCAGCATTTT. The full variable domain, completed using reference TRBV29-1 and TRBJ1-5, is SAVISQKPSRDICQRGTSLTIQCQVDSQVTMMFWYRQQPGQSLTLIATANQGSEATYESGFVIDKFPISRPNLTFSTLTVSNMSPEDSSIYLCSVSQGGAQPQHFGDGTRLSIL.

The CDR3, as DNA: TGTGCCAGCAGCTACCAAGGGAACAACTATGGCTACACCTTC. Amino acids: CASSYQGNNYGYTF. This sequence joins TRBV5-6 and TRBJ1-2; D not resolved. Trimming removed 3 bases at V and 2 bases at J, with 11 bases between. The CDR3 has 14 amino acids. From germline, CDR1 is SGHDT and CDR2 YYEEEE. The complete variable domain, with remaining parts taken from reference TRBV5-6 and TRBJ1-2, reads DAGVTQSPTHLIKTRGQQVTLRCSPKSGHDTVSWYQQALGQGPQFIFQYYEEEERQRGNFPDRFSGHQFPNYSSELNVNALLLGDSALYLCASSYQGNNYGYTFGSGTRLTVV.

At least ten counts were recorded for this clonotype. An end of the junction differs from the germline gene, which may be a read error. This sequence joins TRBV7-2 and TRBJ2-1, with 8 bases aligning to TRBD2. Germline V gives CDR1 SGHTA, CDR2 FQGNSA. There are 15 residues in the CDR3. CDR3 protein: CASSLGGAGALGSDF. The CDR3 DNA reads TGTGCCAGCAGCTTAGGGGGAGCGGGAGCCCTTGGGTCGGACTTC. Drawing the rest from reference TRBV7-2 and TRBJ2-1, the complete variable domain is GAGVSQSPSNKVTEKGKDVELRCDPISGHTALYWYRQSLGQGLEFLIYFQGNSAPDKSGLPSDRFSAERTGGSVSTLTIQRTQQEDSAVYLCASSLGGAGALGSDFGPGTRLTVL.

The chain uses TRBV6-5 and TRBJ1-2, with 7 bases lining up with TRBD1. J was trimmed by 5 bases and V by 6 bases; bases with no gene match: 6. CDR3 length equals 13 residues. Looked up from germline, CDR1 is MNHEY and CDR2 is SVGAGI. CDR3 in amino acids: CASSQGQLYGYTF. CDR3 nucleotide sequence: TGTGCCAGCAGCCAGGGACAGCTTTATGGCTACACCTTC.